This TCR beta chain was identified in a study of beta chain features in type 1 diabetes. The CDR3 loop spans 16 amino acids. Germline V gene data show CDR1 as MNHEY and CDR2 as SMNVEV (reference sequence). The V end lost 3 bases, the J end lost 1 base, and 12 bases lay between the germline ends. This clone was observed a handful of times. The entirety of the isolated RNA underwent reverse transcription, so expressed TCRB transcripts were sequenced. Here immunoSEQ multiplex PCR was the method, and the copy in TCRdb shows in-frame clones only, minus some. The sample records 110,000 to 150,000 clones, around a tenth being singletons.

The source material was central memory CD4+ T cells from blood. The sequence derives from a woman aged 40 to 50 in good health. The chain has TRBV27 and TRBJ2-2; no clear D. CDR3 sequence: CASSFTTLGNTGELFF. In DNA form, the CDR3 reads TGTGCCAGCAGTTTCACGACACTCGGGAACACCGGGGAGCTGTTTTTT.